The T cell receptor beta chain under discussion was sequenced for a study of OX40 agonist ivuxolimab in advanced cancers. The overall study: Patients were treated with intravenous ivuxolimab, dosed at 0.01 to 10 mg/kg and infused every 2 weeks. Therapy given before enrollment (anti-PD-1, anti-PD-L1 or anti-CTLA-4) was allowed, and around 40% had some. Study-level points and caveats: Still undetermined is the antigen specificity of the expanded peripheral T cells.

Sequencing was performed with immunoSEQ multiplex PCR; in TCRdb, only in-frame clones are kept and a portion is missing. The data hold roughly 20,000 clones, with approximately 83% observed a single time. Per germline, CDR1 SNHLY and CDR2 FYNNEI. V lost 3 bases and J lost 5, with 10 bases in between. This CDR3 is built from 14 residues. As to this clone: Its antigen is not known.

With baseline, cycle 4 day 1, and cycle 7 day 1 as timepoints, blood was sampled. The chain is built from TRBV2 and TRBJ2-2; D perhaps matches TRBD1 (6 bases). Material: CD4+ or CD8+ T cells sorted from blood, obtained in a trial of the OX40 agonist ivuxolimab. The TCR comes from an adult with an advanced solid tumor such as melanoma, head and neck, liver or kidney cancer. The CDR3 is CASSENRETGELFF. The CDR3 nucleotides read TGTGCCAGCAGTGAGAACAGGGAAACCGGGGAGCTGTTTTTT.